Following are 27 T cell receptor beta chains from one sample sequenced in a study of tumor and adjacent non-tumor tissue in lung cancer listed by TCRdb under 2018. Libraries were prepared through multiplex PCR. Sequencing relied on an Illumina HiSeq 2500. Following protocols modified from ARM-PCR, the researchers constructed TCRbeta libraries through three rounds of nested PCR with primers (Table S4). TCRdb trimmed the raw reads at Q25, called clones with MiXCR and kept productive beta chains. Entries that share a CDR3 protein sequence are merged under the most common genes and DNA. Counted in this sample were some 47,000 distinct CDR3 sequences; 60% to 65% of them appeared once. Around 20% of the sample is taken by the ten largest. RNA was extracted from bulk unsorted tissue and checked for quality with a NanoDrop ND-1000 and an Agilent 2100. Normal lung samples were distant non-tumor tissue taken more than 3 cm from the tumor edge.

Sequenced input: distant non-tumor lung tissue. The source is a woman aged 40 to 50 with non-small cell lung cancer.

The V and J genes are TRBV24-1 and TRBJ2-3; 7 bases agree with TRBD1. The V and J ends lost 7 bases and 5 bases, in that order; junction bases with no gene match: 5. The germline V gene encodes CDR1 KGHDR and CDR2 SFDVKD. The CDR3 length is 13 residues. CDR3: CATRKTGLDTQYF. The CDR3, as DNA: TGTGCCACCAGAAAGACAGGGCTAGATACGCAGTATTTT.

This clonotype appeared a single time. Given the absence of the conserved phenylalanine or tryptophan at the CDR3 end, a read error is likely. The DNA is omitted, as the CDR3 cannot be located on it reliably, and the CDR3 follows TCRdb's listing. The chain recombines TRBV6-5 with TRBJ1-2; no DNA check was done on the table's D call, TRBD1. The germline gives CDR1 MNHEY, CDR2 SVGAGI. Ends included, the CDR3 has 13 residues. CDR3 protein: CASSQGADYGYIL.

In the case of this clonotype: No conserved phenylalanine or tryptophan ends this CDR3, so it is likely a read error. The J gene is TRBJ1-1, the V gene TRBV13; D gene uncertain. Germline loops: CDR1 PRHDT, CDR2 FYEKMQ (reference sequence). The V gene lost 5 bases and the J gene lost 4 bases, with 11 bases spanning the gap. CDR3 length: 13 residues. The CDR3 DNA follows: TGTGCCAGCAGCCCACACGTTTCCACTGAAGCTTTCATT. Its translation is CASSPHVSTEAFI.

This clonotype was seen at least ten times. The rearrangement uses TRBV12-3 or TRBV12-4 and TRBJ2-1, with 7 bases matching TRBD2. CDR3 size: 15 residues. After removal of 5 bases from V and 13 bases from J, the junction contained 17 bases not matched to a gene. CDR3 region: CASSPTPGRKGLQFF. CDR3 in DNA: TGTGCCAGCAGTCCCACCCCCGGGAGAAAGGGACTACAGTTCTTC.

With respect to this clonotype: Sequence at one end of the junction differs from germline and may be a read error. The rearrangement links TRBV7-9 to TRBJ2-1; 11 bases are shared with TRBD1. The CDR3 extends over 16 amino acids. Germline CDR1 reads SEHNR; CDR2 reads FQNEAQ (reference sequence). For the CDR3, the DNA is TGTGCCAGTAGCCCCGCCGGACAGGGGGCAGGCAATGAGGAGTTCTTC. Translated: CASSPAGQGAGNEEFF.

This sequence joins TRBV25-1 and TRBJ1-5; D possibly corresponds to TRBD1 (5 bases). Germline CDR1 reads MGHDK; CDR2 reads SYGVNS. With 6 bases removed from V and 2 bases from J, the gap between germline ends came to 14 bases. This CDR3 region has 15 residues. The CDR3 loop reads CASSMGRGRNQPQHF. The CDR3 nucleotides are TGTGCCAGCAGCATGGGCCGGGGCCGCAATCAGCCCCAGCATTTT. The entire variable domain, with the rest obtained from reference TRBV25-1 and TRBJ1-5, is as follows: EADIYQTPRYLVIGTGKKITLECSQTMGHDKMYWYQQDPGMELHLIHYSYGVNSTEKGDLSSESTVSRIRTEHFPLTLESARPSHTSQYLCASSMGRGRNQPQHFGDGTRLSIL.

The chain carries TRBV7-2 and TRBJ2-5; 10 bases match TRBD1. This CDR3 spans 14 amino acids. CDR1 is SGHTA and CDR2 is FQGNSA in the germline V gene. Here the CDR3 reads CSNSTGQGRETQYF. In DNA, the CDR3 is TGTTCCAACAGCACGGGACAGGGGCGGGAGACCCAGTACTTC.

The V and J genes are TRBV6-6 and TRBJ1-4; D is unresolved. CDR1 and CDR2 (germline): MNHNY, SVGAGI (reference sequence). Trimming removed 5 bases from V and 5 bases from J, with 15 bases in between. The CDR3 runs 15 residues. The CDR3 DNA follows: TGTGCCAGCAGTCTCCTCGCCACAGTCAATGAAAAACTGTTTTTT. Translation: CASSLLATVNEKLFF.

Concerning this clonotype: At one end the junction does not follow the germline gene, possibly because of a read error. The chain uses TRBV12-3 or TRBV12-4 and TRBJ1-5; tentatively, D is TRBD1 (6 bases). The length of the CDR3 is 15 residues. DNA of the CDR3: TGTGCCGGCAGTTCCGACAGGATTAGCAATCAGCCTCAGCATTTT. Encoded protein: CAGSSDRISNQPQHF.

The rearrangement uses TRBV7-9 and TRBJ2-7; no clear D gene. The germline CDR1 and CDR2 sequences are SEHNR and FQNEAQ (reference sequence). The CDR3 contains 13 residues. The V gene lost 6 bases and the J gene lost 2 bases, with 11 bases spanning the gap. The CDR3 sequence: CASREGPTYEQYF. The CDR3 nucleotides are TGTGCCAGCAGGGAAGGGCCTACCTACGAGCAGTACTTC.

A remark on this clonotype: One end of the junction is discordant with germline, which a read error may explain. The chain uses TRBV11-3 and TRBJ2-1; maybe TRBD1 (6 bases). Germline lookup yields CDR1 SGHNT and CDR2 YENEEA. This CDR3 spans 16 amino acids. CDR3 nucleotide sequence: TGTGCCATCAGCTGGGGGCAGGGCCGGGGCGTGGATGAGCAGTTCTTC. This encodes CAISWGQGRGVDEQFF. The full variable domain, in which reference TRBV11-3 and TRBJ2-1 provide the parts outside the CDR3, is EAGVVQSPRYKIIEKKQPVAFWCNPISGHNTLYWYLQNLGQGPELLIRYENEEAVDDSQLPKDRFSAERLKGVDSTLKIQPAELGDSAVYLCAISWGQGRGVDEQFFGPGTRLTVL.

This clonotype was seen at least ten times. V and J are TRBV29-1 and TRBJ2-3, with D perhaps matching TRBD2 (6 bases). Germline V gives CDR1 SQVTM, CDR2 ANQGSEA. This CDR3 is built from 15 residues. V was shortened by 4 bases and J by 3 bases, with 17 bases between the two germline ends. This CDR3 is CSVGSRDLGTDTQYF. The CDR3 DNA reads TGCAGCGTTGGATCGCGGGATCTAGGGACAGATACGCAGTATTTT.

As to this clonotype: A read error may account for a junction end that differs from germline. The chain recombines TRBV5-5 with TRBJ1-1, with D possibly being TRBD1 (5 bases). Germline V gene data show CDR1 as SGHKS and CDR2 as YYEKEE (reference sequence). This CDR3 region has 17 residues. The CDR3 bases are TGTTCCAGCAGCTCATCCGGGACTTCCTCCATGAACACTGAAGCTTTCTTT. It specifies CSSSSSGTSSMNTEAFF.

In the case of this clonotype: At one end the junction does not follow the germline gene, possibly because of a read error. The chain recombines TRBV11-3 with TRBJ2-1, with D maybe TRBD2 (6 bases). The CDR3 sequence is 15 residues long. Germline CDR1 SGHNT, CDR2 YENEEA. The chain's CDR3 is CASNLTGASHNEQFF. Written as DNA, the CDR3 is TGTGCCAGCAACTTGACGGGAGCGAGTCACAATGAGCAATTCTTC.

This clonotype was detected once. A much larger clone lies one base from this, so it may be a read error. J is TRBJ2-7 and V is TRBV14; D remains unclear. Germline-derived CDR1 and CDR2 are SGHDN and FVKESK. The CDR3 is 11 residues long. V shed 1 base and J shed 8 bases, with 6 bases lying between them. The CDR3: CASSQGNKQYF. The CDR3 nucleotides are TGTGCCAGCAGCCAAGGGAACAAGCAGTACTTC.

Comment on this clonotype: Germline is not matched at one junction end, which may reflect a read error. The chain has TRBV20-1 and TRBJ2-1; 14 bases are shared with TRBD2. Germline CDR1 reads DFQATT; CDR2 reads SNEGSKA (reference sequence). This CDR3 contains 20 residues. This CDR3 is CSARRAWTSGRTRSYNGQFF. The CDR3, as DNA: TGCAGTGCTAGGAGAGCTTGGACTAGCGGGAGGACCCGGTCGTACAATGGGCAGTTCTTC.

This clonotype is labeled as medium-sized. The CDR3 DNA is TGTGCCAGCAGCTTAGGCCCAGCGGGAGGCTACGAGCAGTACTTC. Translating it yields CASSLGPAGGYEQYF. The chain uses TRBV11-2 and TRBJ2-7; TRBD2 aligns across 9 bases. J was trimmed by 3 bases and V by 1 base; bases with no gene match: 4. The germline gives CDR1 SGHAT, CDR2 FQNNGV. This CDR3 is built from 15 residues. The variable domain in full, with the rest retrieved from reference TRBV11-2 and TRBJ2-7, is EAGVAQSPRYKIIEKRQSVAFWCNPISGHATLYWYQQILGQGPKLLIQFQNNGVVDDSQLPKDRFSAERLKGVDSTLKIQPAKLEDSAVYLCASSLGPAGGYEQYFGPGTRLTVT.

This clonotype was seen once. The junction departs from germline at one end; a sequencing error may be responsible. The gene calls are TRBV11-1 and TRBJ1-4, with D perhaps matching TRBD1 (6 bases). This CDR3 has 16 amino acids. Per germline, CDR1 SGHAT and CDR2 FQDESV (reference sequence). The CDR3 region is CASCLDYETGTEILLF. For the CDR3, the DNA is TGTGCCAGCTGCTTAGACTACGAGACAGGAACCGAAATACTGTTATTT.

This chain connects TRBV7-3 to TRBJ2-7; D possibly corresponds to TRBD2 (6 bases). The CDR3 is made up of 15 amino acids. Germline lookup yields CDR1 SGHTA and CDR2 FQGTGA. Trimming left V 8 bases short and J 1 base short, with 18 bases between. CDR3 sequence (DNA): TGTGCCAGCCGGCTTCGGGCTGGAGGGTCCTACGAGCAGTACTTC. Translated: CASRLRAGGSYEQYF.

This sequence joins TRBV24-1 and TRBJ2-1; D might be TRBD1 (5 bases). Germline V gene lookup returns CDR1 KGHDR and CDR2 SFDVKD. The germline V and J ends were trimmed by 2 bases and 4 bases, with 8 bases remaining between them. This CDR3 is built from 14 residues. CDR3 protein: CATSDWQGYNEQFF. CDR3 nucleotide sequence: TGTGCCACCAGTGATTGGCAGGGTTACAATGAGCAGTTCTTC.

This clonotype came up many times. The chain uses TRBV29-1 and TRBJ2-5, with 7 nucleotides matching TRBD2. In germline, CDR1 is SQVTM, CDR2 ANQGSEA. Germline trimming cut 6 bases from V and 5 bases from J; bases unmatched to any gene: 6. This CDR3 spans 12 amino acids. CDR3 coding DNA: TGCAGCGTCAGGACTAGTTTTGAGACCCAGTACTTC. It codes for CSVRTSFETQYF.

This clonotype is labeled medium-sized. The chain is built from TRBV29-1 and TRBJ1-2; maybe TRBD1 (6 bases). V lost 5 bases and J lost 7, with 14 bases in between. CDR3 length: 12 amino acids. Germline-derived CDR1 and CDR2 are SQVTM and ANQGSEA. The CDR3 loop is CSVFSGDGGYTF. In DNA, the CDR3 is TGCAGCGTTTTTTCAGGGGACGGTGGCTACACCTTC.

A remark on this clonotype: The junction and the germline gene differ at one end; a read error may be behind it. J is TRBJ2-1 and V is TRBV29-1, with 8 bases fitting TRBD2. Germline CDR1 reads SQVTM; CDR2 reads ANQGSEA. The CDR3 totals 16 residues. As DNA, the CDR3 is TGCAGAGTTGAAGACCCCGGGAGGGCCTCCTACAATGAGCAGTTCTTC. Translation gives CRVEDPGRASYNEQFF.

Worth noting for this clonotype: The germline gene is not matched at one end of the junction; a read error may be the cause. The V and J genes are TRBV10-3 and TRBJ2-7; the match to TRBD2 covers 11 bases. CDR1 and CDR2 (germline): ENHRY, SYGVKD. CDR3 length: 16 residues. DNA of the CDR3: TGTGTCATCAGTGAGTCGTTAGCGGGAGGGCTAGGCGAGCAGTACTTC. Encoded protein: CVISESLAGGLGEQYF.

On this clonotype: This is likely a read error, given that the CDR3 carries no conserved phenylalanine or tryptophan at its end. It is unclear where the CDR3 begins or ends on the DNA, so no DNA is shown, and the CDR3 is as TCRdb lists it. The CDR3 spells CASTGQGWDQYL. This rearrangement joins TRBV11-2 to TRBJ2-7; the tabulated D call, TRBD1, remains unverified against the DNA. Termini included, the CDR3 measures 12 amino acids. Germline loops: CDR1 SGHAT, CDR2 FQNNGV.

About this clonotype itself: The junction shows a germline mismatch at one end, possibly a read error. The rearrangement uses TRBV14 and TRBJ2-1; D is possibly TRBD1 or TRBD2 (5 bases each). The germline CDR1 and CDR2 sequences are SGHDN and FVKESK. The CDR3 covers 16 residues. CDR3 nucleotide sequence: TGTGCCAGTAGCCAATATTGGGGGAGAGGAACGGATGAGCAGTTCTTC. It codes for CASSQYWGRGTDEQFF.

This clonotype was detected only a few times. This chain uses TRBV6-6 with TRBJ2-2; tentative D call: TRBD2 (5 bases). From germline, CDR1 is MNHNY and CDR2 SVGAGI (reference sequence). This CDR3 contains 13 residues. The CDR3 region has the DNA TGTGTCAGTGTCCCCGGGGTCGCCGGGGAGCTGTTTTTT. Residues: CVSVPGVAGELFF.